This T cell receptor beta chain derives from a study of blood T cell repertoires in COVID-19. Turning to the study itself: Samples came from the United States, Italy and Spain, spanning acute and convalescent COVID-19. Sample material is recorded as cDNA or gDNA derived from T cells, B-cell-depleted T cells, or PBMCs.

This clone has a single count. CDR1 is MDHEN and CDR2 is SYDVKM in the germline V gene. Losses at the gene ends were 7 bases for V and 2 bases for J; bases not matched to a gene: 9. This CDR3 comprises 15 residues. How the authors handled the data: Estimation of nucleated cell counts relied on the amplification of reference gene primers. Repertoires were generated with immunoSEQ multiplex PCR, while TCRdb's copy carries only in-frame clones and drops some. That table is the source of V, J and clone size, and D and trimming were worked out from the DNA. The sample has a few hundred thousand clones; 80% to 90% are singletons.

This chain joins TRBV28 and TRBJ1-2; 8 bases match TRBD1. Specimen: peripheral blood. The sequence was obtained from a man aged 30-40 years with acute or convalescent COVID-19. CDR3 bases: TGTGCCAGCATGTACAGGGGGACCACAAACTATGGCTACACCTTC. This sequence encodes CASMYRGTTNYGYTF.